This T cell receptor beta chain comes out of a study of CD8 T cells in ankylosing spondylitis. From the 5' RACE reads, TCRdb called clonotypes with MiXCR, one entry per CDR3 protein. The top ten hold roughly a sixth of the sample, which has about 390,000 distinct CDR3 sequences, about 20% seen once. The CDR3 contains 17 residues. Germline lookup yields CDR1 LNHNV and CDR2 YYDKDF (reference sequence). Trimming pared 5 bases from V and 1 base from J, leaving 15 bases between. Study findings and constraints: Among TCR beta sequences, a motif of 7 to 9 highly homologous variants appeared characteristic of ankylosing spondylitis blood. Previous work reported some of these motif variants in the synovial fluid and blood of reactive arthritis. Relatively rare in peripheral blood, disease-linked clones were also CD8+.

Note on this clonotype: Its specificity is unknown.

The sequence was obtained from a male donor with ankylosing spondylitis. The sequenced sample was blood, either unsorted or a sorted T cell fraction (not recorded which). The rearrangement uses TRBV15 and TRBJ2-6, with D possibly matching TRBD1 (5 bases). The CDR3 loop reads CATSPLDIRSGANVLTF. CDR3 in DNA: TGTGCCACCAGCCCCCTGGACATAAGATCTGGGGCCAACGTCCTGACTTTC.